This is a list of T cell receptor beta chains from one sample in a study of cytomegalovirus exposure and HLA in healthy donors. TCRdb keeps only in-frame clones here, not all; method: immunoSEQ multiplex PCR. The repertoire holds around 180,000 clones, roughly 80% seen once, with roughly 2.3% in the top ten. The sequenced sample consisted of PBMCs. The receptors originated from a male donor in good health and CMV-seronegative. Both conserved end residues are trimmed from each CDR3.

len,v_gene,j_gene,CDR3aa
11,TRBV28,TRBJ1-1,ASSPYINTEAF
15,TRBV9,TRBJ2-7,ASSVSGFVGGGYEQY
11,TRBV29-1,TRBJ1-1,SVRQTGGTEAF
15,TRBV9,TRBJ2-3,ASSLIGAGGPGDTQY
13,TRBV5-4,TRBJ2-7,ASSLRGDSSYEQY
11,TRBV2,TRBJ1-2,ASSIGQGRGYT
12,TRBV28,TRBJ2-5,ASSPRDFQETQY
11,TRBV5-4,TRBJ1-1,AGRQGVNTEAF
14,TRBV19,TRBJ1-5,ASSERTGGTDQPQH
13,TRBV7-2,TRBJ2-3,ASRGLAGGTDTQY
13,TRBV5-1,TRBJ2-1,ASSPRLATYNEQF
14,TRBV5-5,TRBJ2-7,ASSLVANSLSYEQY
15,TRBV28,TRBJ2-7,ASSLWGLAGGPGEQY
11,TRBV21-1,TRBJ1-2,ASSKTGTYGYT
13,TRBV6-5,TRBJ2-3,ASRRDRVVTDTQY
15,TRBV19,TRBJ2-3,ASSIILLITSTDTQY
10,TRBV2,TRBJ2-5,ASSEGRETQY
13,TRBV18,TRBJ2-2,ASSPPFQVSGELF
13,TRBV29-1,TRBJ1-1,SVVGKTGWNTEAF
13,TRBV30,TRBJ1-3,AWSAPVGLGNTIY
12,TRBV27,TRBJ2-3,ASRRAAGTDTQY
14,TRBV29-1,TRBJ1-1,SVAVFRDTANTEAF
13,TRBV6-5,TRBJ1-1,ASRSTGVHGTEAF
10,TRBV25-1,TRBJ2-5,ASSDLQETQY
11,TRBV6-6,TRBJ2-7,ASSNEGVREQY
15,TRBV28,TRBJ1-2,ASSFGLRTGRLEGYT
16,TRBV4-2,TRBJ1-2,ASSQAAQGYYSSYGYT
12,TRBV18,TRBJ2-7,ASSPLGLAYEQY
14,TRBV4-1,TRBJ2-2,ASSQDPRGASGELF
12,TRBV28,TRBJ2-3,ASRSTSPTDTQY